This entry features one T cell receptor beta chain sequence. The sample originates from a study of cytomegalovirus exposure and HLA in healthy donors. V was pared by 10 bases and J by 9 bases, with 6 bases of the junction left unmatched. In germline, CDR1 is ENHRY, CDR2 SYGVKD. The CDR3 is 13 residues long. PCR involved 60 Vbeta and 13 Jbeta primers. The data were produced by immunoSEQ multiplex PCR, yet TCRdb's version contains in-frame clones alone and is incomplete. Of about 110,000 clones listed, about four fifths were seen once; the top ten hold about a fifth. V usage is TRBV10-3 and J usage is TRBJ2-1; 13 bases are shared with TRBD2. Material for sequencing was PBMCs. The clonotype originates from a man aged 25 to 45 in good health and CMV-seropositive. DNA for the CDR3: TGTGCCACCGGACTAGCGGGAGTTGGTGAGCAGTTCTTC. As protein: CATGLAGVGEQFF.